This T cell receptor beta chain comes out of a study of cytomegalovirus exposure and HLA in healthy donors. Study background: Unique TCRs numbering about 85 million, obtained from HLA-typed donors, made up an early data release.

Primers: 60 Vbeta forward and 13 Jbeta reverse. Method: immunoSEQ multiplex PCR; TCRdb's copy keeps in-frame clones and lacks some. The sample records about 150,000 clones, around 79% being singletons. Sequenced input: PBMCs. This receptor was obtained from a man under 40 in good health and CMV-seropositive.

CDR3 protein: CASSPPLTSARTDTQYF. CDR3 sequence (DNA): TGTGCCAGCAGCCCTCCGCTCACTAGCGCCCGCACAGATACGCAGTATTTT. The chain combines TRBV2 with TRBJ2-3; 7 bases agree with TRBD2. V dropped 6 bases and J dropped 1; count of bases not matched to a gene: 13. This CDR3 region has 17 residues. The germline V gene encodes CDR1 SNHLY and CDR2 FYNNEI.